This T cell receptor (beta chain) was retrieved from a study of T-cell memory formation after mild COVID-19. Across the study: Across donors, TCR clusters were largely donor specific.

The CDR3 is 17 amino acids. The germline V gene encodes CDR1 MGHDK and CDR2 SYGVNS. Trimming removed 1 base from V and 11 bases from J; junction bases left unmatched: 14. After 5'RACE with constant-segment primers, TCR alpha and TCR beta cDNA libraries carrying sample barcodes and UMIs were obtained. TCRdb analysed the 5' RACE reads with MiXCR anew, one entry per CDR3 protein. This sample has 130,000 to 150,000 distinct CDR3 sequences; 6% to 7% occur once, and the top ten carry around 2%. In this sample, this clonotype turned up a few times. Its antigen is not identified. Study outcomes and limitations: Clones shrinking from day 15 to 85 showed even CD4/CD8 mixes; later expanders tilted CD4+. Detection of some responders pre-infection suggested pre-existing cross-reactive memory T cells participated.

The TCR originated in an adult woman who had mild COVID-19 (a few samples of this study predate the infection). Cell type and time point are not known. Input material: PBMCs or a T cell subset sorted from them (not recorded which). The chain recombines TRBV25-1 with TRBJ1-5, with 10 bases matching TRBD1. The chain's CDR3 is CASSESFGTGEAEAQHF. CDR3 DNA sequence: TGTGCCAGCAGTGAATCCTTCGGGACAGGGGAGGCTGAGGCCCAGCATTTT.